This TCR beta chain was sequenced for a study of T cell changes during pregnancy in multiple sclerosis. Sequencing was performed with immunoSEQ multiplex PCR; in TCRdb, only in-frame clones are kept and a portion is missing. The sample gives roughly 100,000 clones, about 90% of which show up once; roughly 1.6% is in the top ten. Trimming pared 5 bases from V and 0 bases from J, leaving 18 bases between. This CDR3 is 17 amino acids long. Germline assignment: CDR1 LNHDA and CDR2 SQIVND (reference sequence). The sequence derives from a female donor with multiple sclerosis, enrolled in a pregnancy study. The starting material was peripheral blood, obtained before pregnancy. J is TRBJ2-3 and V is TRBV19; weak D call: TRBD2 (6 bases). The CDR3 sequence is CASSVVTTSPSTDTQYF. The CDR3 region has the DNA TGTGCCAGTAGTGTCGTCACGACTAGTCCTAGCACAGATACGCAGTATTTT.